This T cell receptor (beta chain) is from a study of CD8 T cells in ankylosing spondylitis. Findings and caveats of the study: In synovial fluid and blood from reactive arthritis, some motif variants were previously reported. Seemingly distinctive of ankylosing spondylitis blood was a TCR beta motif formed by eight highly homologous variants. As reported, disease-linked clones showed significant enrichment in matched ankylosing spondylitis synovial fluid.

Molecular-barcoded quantitative 5'-RACE produced these TCR beta libraries. MiXCR, applied by TCRdb to the 5' RACE reads, yields one record per CDR3 protein. The sample records under 850,000 distinct CDR3 sequences, around 20% being singletons. This clonotype was counted a few times. Its specificity is unknown. The CDR3 is 12 residues long. Germline loops: CDR1 SEHNR, CDR2 FQNEAQ (reference sequence). The chain combines TRBV7-9 with TRBJ1-4; a weak D match, TRBD1 (5 bases). The origin of this receptor is a male donor with ankylosing spondylitis. The specimen sequenced was blood, either unsorted or a sorted T cell fraction (not recorded which). CDR3 protein: CAWGATNEKLFF. CDR3 bases: TGTGCTTGGGGGGCAACTAATGAAAAACTGTTTTTT.